These T cell receptor beta chains were read from a single sample in a study of shared clonotypes between healthy human individuals. The table came from immunoSEQ multiplex PCR; TCRdb's copy has only in-frame clones and leaves some out. The data show 2 million to 2.5 million clones, about 92% seen once. Sequenced material: naive CD4+ T cells from PBMCs. Receptors originate from a man between 18 and 29 years old in good health. Some clones in this sample may be carry-over from other donors' samples. CDR3s include the opening cysteine and the closing phenylalanine or tryptophan. The D gene is left open where the match is weak. Clone size is stated in some rows and not others, as once, few, many or a class when expanded.

J,V,D,size,CDR3,DNA
TRBJ1-1,TRBV27,-,-,CASSFYASNTEAFF,TGTGCCAGCAGTTTTTATGCCTCGAACACTGAAGCTTTCTTT
TRBJ1-2,TRBV6-5,-,-,CASSYSGGQGAGYTF,TGTGCCAGCAGTTACTCTGGGGGGCAGGGAGCTGGCTACACCTTC
TRBJ2-1,TRBV7-6,TRBD1,-,CASSLQQGGLYNEQFF,TGTGCCAGCAGCTTACAACAGGGGGGCCTCTACAATGAGCAGTTCTTC
TRBJ2-1,TRBV21-1,-,-,CASSKQSGRRNEQFF,TGTGCCAGCAGCAAACAAAGCGGGAGGCGAAATGAGCAGTTCTTC
TRBJ2-6,TRBV6-1,TRBD1,-,CASATGAGANVLTF,TGTGCCAGCGCCACAGGGGCTGGGGCCAACGTCCTGACTTTC
TRBJ2-5,TRBV7-3,-,-,CASSLSHGQETQYF,TGTGCCAGCAGCTTAAGTCACGGACAAGAGACCCAGTACTTC
TRBJ1-4,TRBV30,TRBD1,once,CAWSTDRGGIPTNEKLFF,TGTGCCTGGAGTACCGACAGGGGAGGGATTCCAACTAATGAAAAACTGTTTTTT
TRBJ2-1,TRBV19,-,once,CASSSPYGGQYNEQFF,TGTGCCAGTAGTAGCCCCTACGGGGGACAGTACAATGAGCAGTTCTTC
TRBJ2-7,TRBV7-9,-,-,CASSLLASVSYEQYF,TGTGCCAGCAGCTTATTAGCGAGTGTGTCCTACGAGCAGTACTTC
TRBJ2-5,TRBV28,-,-,CASSLVETQYF,TGTGCCAGCAGTTTGGTGGAGACCCAGTACTTC
TRBJ2-3,TRBV27,TRBD2,-,CASSLLGLLDLDTDTQYF,TGTGCCAGTTCCCTTTTGGGACTACTTGACCTAGACACAGATACGCAGTATTTT
TRBJ2-7,TRBV28,-,-,CASSLSQGRNEQYF,TGTGCCAGCAGTTTATCGCAGGGAAGGAACGAGCAGTACTTC
TRBJ1-4,TRBV5-1,-,-,CASSLDMFGGLKRNEKLFF,TGCGCCAGCAGCTTGGATATGTTTGGGGGGCTCAAACGAAATGAAAAACTGTTTTTT
TRBJ2-3,TRBV9,-,once,CASAAGPPGTDTQYF,TGTGCCAGCGCCGCCGGCCCCCCTGGCACAGATACGCAGTATTTT
TRBJ1-5,TRBV28,-,-,CASRGGMGLSNQPQHF,TGTGCCAGCCGGGGGGGAATGGGGTTGAGCAATCAGCCCCAGCATTTT
TRBJ1-2,TRBV4-3,-,-,CASSQDPQLYYGYTF,TGCGCCAGCAGCCAAGATCCCCAGCTTTACTATGGCTACACCTTC
TRBJ2-3,TRBV28,TRBD2,once,CASSLAGGGTDTQYF,TGTGCCAGCAGTCTAGCGGGAGGGGGGACAGATACGCAGTATTTT
TRBJ1-5,TRBV7-9,TRBD1,-,CASSFRAPATGGYNQPQHF,TGTGCCAGCAGCTTTAGGGCCCCGGCGACAGGGGGCTACAATCAGCCCCAGCATTTT
TRBJ2-1,TRBV6-6,TRBD1,-,CASEDRGSYNEQFF,TGTGCCAGCGAAGACAGGGGTTCCTACAATGAGCAGTTCTTC
TRBJ1-3,TRBV2,TRBD1,-,CASRFQTTTDRGPGASGNTIYF,TGTGCCAGCCGTTTCCAAACTACAACGGACAGGGGACCCGGAGCCTCTGGAAACACCATATATTTT
TRBJ2-7,TRBV21-1,-,-,CASSKLTDGYSYEQYF,TGTGCCAGCAGCAAACTAACGGACGGGTACTCCTACGAGCAGTACTTC
TRBJ1-1,TRBV18,-,-,CASSPLALNTEAFF,TGTGCCAGCTCACCACTCGCACTGAACACTGAAGCTTTCTTT
TRBJ2-3,TRBV9,-,-,CASSRDPTGTDTQYF,TGTGCCAGCAGCCGGGACCCGACGGGCACAGATACGCAGTATTTT
TRBJ1-5,TRBV28,-,-,CASSLVTRHQPQHF,TGTGCCAGCAGTTTGGTGACCAGGCATCAGCCCCAGCATTTT
TRBJ2-7,TRBV29-1,-,-,CSASGPRGEQYF,TGCAGCGCCTCCGGGCCACGGGGGGAGCAGTACTTC
TRBJ1-2,TRBV28,-,-,CASSLVQNDSGYTF,TGTGCCAGCAGTTTAGTCCAGAACGATAGCGGCTACACCTTC
TRBJ1-1,TRBV5-1,-,-,CASSFSLPNGEAFF,TGCGCCAGCAGCTTTTCTCTCCCGAACGGTGAAGCTTTCTTT